The 28 T cell receptor beta chains reported below all come from one sample, sequenced in a study of shared T cell receptors in the human thymus. The data were produced by immunoSEQ multiplex PCR, yet TCRdb's version contains in-frame clones alone and is incomplete. The profile shows some 760,000 clones, roughly 85% of them singletons. This sample also appeared in a second study, on human thymus T cells.

The specimen was thymocytes. The receptor source for this set is a girl less than two years old with a congenital heart defect.

The chain joins TRBV9 to TRBJ1-3; the D is unclear. This CDR3 has 17 amino acids. V dropped 0 bases and J dropped 1 base, with 14 bases sitting between them. CDR1 and CDR2 from the germline V gene are SGDLS and YYNGEE. The CDR3 spells CASSVGGGFVSGNTIYF. The DNA of the CDR3 is TGTGCCAGCAGCGTAGGGGGAGGATTTGTATCTGGAAACACCATATATTTT.

CDR3 coding DNA: TGCGCCAGCAGCCAGACCCTGGGGAGTCCCCGTCAGCCCCAGCATTTT. This encodes CASSQTLGSPRQPQHF. The gene calls are TRBV4-1 and TRBJ1-5; the D is unclear. Germline CDR1 reads MGHRA; CDR2 reads YSYEKL. The CDR3 contains 16 residues. Trimming shortened V by 3 bases and J by 6 bases, and 18 bases separated the two germline ends.

This chain joins TRBV5-4 and TRBJ1-1; the D gene is possibly TRBD1 (6 bases). The ends were cut back, 7 bases at V and 3 bases at J, with 10 bases in the middle. The CDR3 extends over 12 amino acids. Germline-derived CDR1 and CDR2 are SGHNT and YYREEE (reference sequence). CDR3 sequence (DNA): TGTGCCAGCTATCGACAGGACACTGAAGCTTTCTTT. Translated: CASYRQDTEAFF.

The chain combines TRBV28 with TRBJ2-7; TRBD2 aligns across 7 bases. The germline CDR1 and CDR2 sequences are MDHEN and SYDVKM. CDR3 length: 15 residues. Trimming took 3 bases from V and 4 from J; bases not matched to a gene: 9. CDR3 sequence (DNA): TGTGCCAGCAGTTTGTCCCGGGGGGTAAGTTACGAGCAGTACTTC. Translation gives CASSLSRGVSYEQYF.

J is TRBJ2-2 and V is TRBV2, with D possibly TRBD2 on 5 matching bases. The CDR3 is made up of 19 amino acids. V lost 2 bases to trimming and J lost 5 bases, with 24 bases between them. Per germline, CDR1 SNHLY and CDR2 FYNNEI. The CDR3 is CASSEKSIVPPLATGELFF. The CDR3 DNA sequence: TGTGCCAGCAGTGAAAAGAGTATTGTACCACCCTTAGCGACCGGGGAGCTGTTTTTT.

This clone was counted once. This chain connects TRBV7-8 to TRBJ1-2; no definite D call. Germline CDR1 is SGHVS and CDR2 is FQNEAQ. The CDR3 length is 14 residues. V was pared by 5 bases and J by 0 bases, with 10 bases between. The CDR3 DNA follows: TGTGCCAGCAGCCTGAATGGAGCTAACTATGGCTACACCTTC. This sequence encodes CASSLNGANYGYTF.

The gene calls are TRBV4-3 and TRBJ1-2, with 7 bases aligning to TRBD1. Trimming took 0 bases from V and 5 from J; bases not matched to a gene: 12. CDR1 is LGHNA, CDR2 YSLEER, per germline. The CDR3 totals 17 residues. The CDR3 spells CASSQDRRQGWTYGYTF. The CDR3 DNA reads as TGCGCCAGCAGCCAAGATAGGCGACAGGGTTGGACGTATGGCTACACCTTC.

For this clone: A read error may account for a junction end that differs from germline. The chain employs TRBV7-7 and TRBJ2-7, with TRBD1 matching over 9 bases. The CDR3 runs 15 residues. CDR1 is SSHAT and CDR2 is FNYEAQ in the germline V gene (reference sequence). The CDR3 DNA reads as TGTGCTAGCAGCCCCAACCGGGACAGGGCCCACGAGCAGTACTTC. Translation: CASSPNRDRAHEQYF.

The chain carries TRBV5-6 and TRBJ1-6; 9 nucleotides align to TRBD1. V trimming: 0 bases; J trimming: 7 bases; junction bases outside the gene matches: 5. The CDR3 loop spans 16 amino acids. Germline CDR1 SGHDT, CDR2 YYEEEE. The chain's CDR3 is CASSLAPGQGNSPLHF. In nucleotides, the CDR3 is TGTGCCAGCAGCTTGGCCCCGGGACAGGGCAATTCACCCCTCCACTTT.

This chain joins TRBV4-1 and TRBJ2-3; perhaps TRBD2 as D (5 bases). From germline, CDR1 is MGHRA and CDR2 YSYEKL. This CDR3 region has 12 residues. V was cut by 4 bases and J by 4 bases, with 6 bases left in between. Here the CDR3 DNA reads TGCGCCAGCAGCCCAGCGGCAGATACGCAGTATTTT. Translating it yields CASSPAADTQYF.

The chain's CDR3 is CASSPYWTAGPYGYTF. CDR3 sequence (DNA): TGCGCCAGCAGCCCTTATTGGACAGCCGGACCTTATGGCTACACCTTC. The rearrangement uses TRBV4-1 and TRBJ1-2; D perhaps matches TRBD1 (6 bases). The length of the CDR3 is 16 residues. The germline gives CDR1 MGHRA, CDR2 YSYEKL. The V and J ends lost 4 bases and 5 bases respectively, with 20 bases between them.

This clone showed up just once. Here the CDR3 DNA reads TGTGCCAGCAGCTTTAGACAGGGCCCAGTAGTCCGAACTTTCTACGAGCAGTACTTC. Protein sequence: CASSFRQGPVVRTFYEQYF. The V gene is TRBV5-4, the J gene TRBJ2-7, with TRBD1 matching 7 bases. From germline, CDR1 is SGHNT and CDR2 YYREEE (reference sequence). This CDR3 is built from 19 residues. The V gene end was trimmed by 2 bases and the J gene end by 3 bases; junction bases not matched to a gene: 20.

J is TRBJ1-2 and V is TRBV5-1, with D possibly TRBD1 on 6 matching bases. CDR1 SGHRS and CDR2 YFSETQ come from the germline V gene. With 3 bases removed from V and 5 bases from J, the gap between germline ends came to 17 bases. CDR3 length: 15 residues. This CDR3 is CASSWKGGRGYGYTF. The DNA for the CDR3 is TGCGCCAGCAGCTGGAAGGGGGGGAGGGGTTATGGCTACACCTTC. The full variable domain, completed using reference TRBV5-1 and TRBJ1-2, is KAGVTQTPRYLIKTRGQQVTLSCSPISGHRSVSWYQQTPGQGLQFLFEYFSETQRNKGNFPGRFSGRQFSNSRSEMNVSTLELGDSALYLCASSWKGGRGYGYTFGSGTRLTVV.

This chain uses TRBV5-1 with TRBJ2-7, with 7 bases aligning to TRBD1. Germline V gives CDR1 SGHRS, CDR2 YFSETQ. The CDR3 is 16 residues long. The ends lost 4 bases at V and 9 bases at J; junction bases unmatched: 19. CDR3 amino acids: CASSPDIPDRPTGQYF. DNA of the CDR3: TGCGCCAGCAGCCCAGACATACCGGACAGGCCTACGGGGCAGTACTTC.

V and J are TRBV7-7 and TRBJ1-1; 7 bases align to TRBD1. Germline values: CDR1 SSHAT, CDR2 FNYEAQ (reference sequence). The V segment lost 9 bases and the J segment 3 bases; nucleotides outside the gene matches: 10. The CDR3 consists of 14 residues. The CDR3 region is CASSRVQGDTEAFF. The CDR3 DNA follows: TGTGCCAGTAGCCGGGTCCAGGGGGACACTGAAGCTTTCTTT.

This clone occurred once. The chain couples TRBV9 to TRBJ1-4; 9 bases match TRBD1. The CDR3 consists of 16 residues. Germline V gives CDR1 SGDLS, CDR2 YYNGEE. Germline trimming cut 3 bases from V and 7 bases from J; bases unmatched to any gene: 10. This chain's CDR3 is CASSAGTGPLLEKLFF. CDR3 bases: TGTGCCAGCAGCGCTGGGACAGGGCCCCTCCTTGAAAAACTGTTTTTT. Full variable domain (outside the CDR3, taken from reference TRBV9 and TRBJ1-4): DSGVTQTPKHLITATGQRVTLRCSPRSGDLSVYWYQQSLDQGLQFLIQYYNGEERAKGNILERFSAQQFPDLHSELNLSSLELGDSALYFCASSAGTGPLLEKLFFGSGTQLSVL.

The rearrangement links TRBV7-3 to TRBJ1-1; D is undetermined. This CDR3 contains 16 residues. V lost 5 bases and J lost 0, with 16 bases in between. Germline loops: CDR1 SGHTA, CDR2 FQGTGA. The CDR3: CASSPGRGDMNTEAFF. The CDR3 bases are TGTGCCAGCAGCCCGGGTCGGGGAGACATGAACACTGAAGCTTTCTTT.

The chain carries TRBV19 and TRBJ1-4; no definite D call. V was clipped by 5 bases and J by 2 bases, with 12 bases between them. The germline V gene encodes CDR1 LNHDA and CDR2 SQIVND (reference sequence). The CDR3 spans 15 residues. The CDR3, as DNA: TGTGCCAGTAGTTCTTCGTTAGTCACTAATGAAAAACTGTTTTTT. It translates to CASSSSLVTNEKLFF.

V gene TRBV19 combines with J gene TRBJ1-4; 7 nucleotides match TRBD1. Trimming took 6 bases from V and 10 from J; bases not matched to a gene: 8. The CDR3 runs to 13 residues. Germline V gene data show CDR1 as LNHDA and CDR2 as SQIVND (reference sequence). The CDR3 loop is CASRGTEDGKLFF. DNA of the CDR3: TGTGCCAGTAGGGGGACAGAAGATGGAAAACTGTTTTTT.

J is TRBJ2-6 and V is TRBV11-1; D not certain. CDR1 and CDR2 (germline): SGHAT, FQDESV (reference sequence). Trimming stripped 5 bases from V and 2 bases from J, with 16 bases between. The CDR3 contains 17 residues. CDR3 protein: CASSPPTTYAGANVLTF. The CDR3 DNA reads as TGTGCCAGCAGCCCACCTACCACGTACGCTGGGGCCAACGTCCTGACTTTC.

This clone has only one observation. The chain employs TRBV5-6 and TRBJ2-4; D is perhaps TRBD2 (6 bases). Trimming cost V 3 bases and J 3 bases, with 7 bases left between them. This CDR3 is built from 13 residues. From germline, CDR1 is SGHDT and CDR2 YYEEEE. CDR3 nucleotides: TGTGCCAGCAGCTGGGGGGTCAAAAACATTCAGTACTTC. Protein sequence: CASSWGVKNIQYF.

This clone was observed once. This rearrangement joins TRBV7-9 to TRBJ2-1; 8 bases are shared with TRBD2. The length of the CDR3 is 15 residues. Trimming took 0 bases from V and 9 from J; bases not matched to a gene: 7. Germline V gene data show CDR1 as SEHNR and CDR2 as FQNEAQ (reference sequence). DNA for the CDR3: TGTGCCAGCAGCTTAGCGGGACTAGAGGTCGCTGAGCAGTTCTTC. It encodes CASSLAGLEVAEQFF.

This clone was seen just once. The chain recombines TRBV7-9 with TRBJ2-2, with D hard to call. Germline V CDR1 and CDR2: SEHNR, FQNEAQ (reference sequence). V was shortened by 0 bases and J by 6 bases, with 14 bases between the two germline ends. The CDR3 spans 16 residues. CDR3 in amino acids: CASSLARSLQAGELFF. The CDR3, as DNA: TGTGCCAGCAGCTTAGCGCGTTCACTCCAGGCCGGGGAGCTGTTTTTT.

This chain links TRBV18 with TRBJ2-4; perhaps TRBD1 as D (5 bases). V was trimmed by 0 bases and J by 9 bases, leaving 9 bases between them. The germline CDR1 and CDR2 sequences are KGHSH and LQKENI. This CDR3 is built from 13 residues. The CDR3, as DNA: TGTGCCAGCTCACCACCAGGGCAGGGCATTCAGTACTTC. Residues: CASSPPGQGIQYF.

V gene TRBV5-6 combines with J gene TRBJ2-1; 8 bases are shared with TRBD2. Losses at the gene ends were 2 bases for V and 5 bases for J; bases not matched to a gene: 12. The CDR3 totals 17 residues. Germline V gene lookup returns CDR1 SGHDT and CDR2 YYEEEE. The CDR3 DNA reads as TGTGCCAGCAGCTTTACGGGGGGGGCGCCGAAAGACAATGAGCAGTTCTTC. This sequence encodes CASSFTGGAPKDNEQFF.

The chain employs TRBV5-1 and TRBJ1-1, with D unresolved. The CDR3 has 15 amino acids. The germline V and J ends were trimmed by 0 bases and 6 bases, with 15 bases remaining between them. Germline V CDR1 and CDR2: SGHRS, YFSETQ. The CDR3 spells CASSLVGGETPEAFF. CDR3 bases: TGCGCCAGCAGCTTGGTAGGTGGGGAGACTCCTGAAGCTTTCTTT.

This clone was seen just once. One end of the junction is discordant with germline, which a read error may explain. The chain couples TRBV6-1 to TRBJ1-3; D uncertain. CDR3 length: 13 amino acids. Germline assignment: CDR1 MNHNS and CDR2 SASEGT. This chain's CDR3 is CASTEDSGNTIYF. The CDR3 bases are TGTGCGAGCACGGAGGACTCTGGAAACACCATATATTTT.

The chain has TRBV12-5 and TRBJ2-6; 9 bases match TRBD1. Germline assignment: CDR1 LGHNT and CDR2 FRNRAP. V trimming: 1 base; J trimming: 0 bases; junction bases outside the gene matches: 4. This CDR3 is built from 18 residues. CDR3 protein: CASGLGGQGPSGANVLTF. The DNA for the CDR3 is TGTGCTAGTGGTTTGGGGGGACAGGGTCCCTCTGGGGCCAACGTCCTGACTTTC.